This T cell receptor (beta chain) was captured in a study of blood T cells in healthy people across ages. Study results and caveats: Researchers deemed the diversity estimates from one million T cells underestimates. With donor CMV status unknown, expanded clonotype changes were possibly confounded.

It was with a sample-barcoded 5' primer and a J-beta primer mix that a second PCR of roughly 7 to 12 cycles was run. MiXCR, run by TCRdb on the 5' RACE reads, gives a single entry per CDR3 protein. The profile covers roughly 2 million distinct CDR3 sequences, with around half appearing a single time and over 2% taken by the ten largest. Approximately 10 milliliters was the volume of peripheral blood drawn from each donor. Concerning this clonotype: Its antigen is undetermined.

CDR1 is SGHTA, CDR2 FQGNSA, per germline. Trimming left V 2 bases short and J 4 bases short, with 15 bases between. The CDR3 contains 16 residues. The receptor comes from a woman aged 40 to 49 in good health. Sequenced: blood. V usage is TRBV7-2 and J usage is TRBJ2-1; D could derive from TRBD1 or TRBD2 (5 bases each). The CDR3 DNA follows: TGTGCCAGCAGCTTATCTAGCCAGGGCCGGTACAATGAGCAGTTCTTC. Its protein is CASSLSSQGRYNEQFF.